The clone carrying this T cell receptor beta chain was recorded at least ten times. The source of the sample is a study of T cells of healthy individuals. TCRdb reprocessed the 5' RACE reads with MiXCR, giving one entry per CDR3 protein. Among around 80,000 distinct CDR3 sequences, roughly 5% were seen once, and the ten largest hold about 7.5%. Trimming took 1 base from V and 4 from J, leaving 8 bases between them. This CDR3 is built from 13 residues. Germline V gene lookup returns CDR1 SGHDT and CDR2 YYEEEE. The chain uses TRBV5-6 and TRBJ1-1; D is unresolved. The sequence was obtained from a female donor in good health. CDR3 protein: CASSLQSFTEAFF. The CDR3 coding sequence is TGTGCCAGCAGCTTGCAGAGTTTCACTGAAGCTTTCTTT.